Below, one TCR beta chain is given with its context. Its antigen is unidentified. Exclusion of a patient followed from autoimmune disease history or systemic immunosuppression. Assay used: immunoSEQ multiplex PCR; TCRdb lists only in-frame clones, some missing. The sample records 60,000 to 65,000 clones, 85% to 90% being singletons. This sample is drawn from a study of OX40 agonist ivuxolimab in advanced cancers. Study background: Patients received ivuxolimab, an agonistic anti-OX40 (CD134) antibody. The patients received ivuxolimab by intravenous route every 2 weeks at 0.01 to 10 mg/kg. Study-wide results and limits: Antigen specificity of clonally expanded peripheral T cells was not established.

The V end was cut by 4 bases, the J end by 0 bases, with 10 bases between. Germline CDR1 reads SGHRS; CDR2 reads YFSETQ. This CDR3 region has 15 residues. This sequence joins TRBV5-1 and TRBJ1-4; the D is unclear. The receptor's source is an adult with an advanced solid tumor such as melanoma, head and neck, liver or kidney cancer. Sequencing used CD4+ or CD8+ T cells sorted from blood, obtained in a trial of the OX40 agonist ivuxolimab. CDR3: CASSPGGATNEKLFF. The DNA of the CDR3 is TGCGCCAGCAGCCCCGGCGGGGCAACTAATGAAAAACTGTTTTTT.